One and the same sample provided the 4 T cell receptor beta chains below, sequenced in a study of PD-L1 blockade in urothelial cancer listed by TCRdb under 2017. Libraries were built with the immunoSEQ multiplex PCR assay. The table comes from immuneACCESS by way of TCRdb, which keeps in-frame sequences with V and J called. Part of the clones is missing from these tables; in studies checked, under half for an unresolved V gene and the rest for unknown reasons. This sample has approximately 47,000 clones in its table, and approximately 85% of those were observed once. The ten largest clones add up to approximately 1.7% of the sample. Read against the paper, the sample's time point label means: pretreatment peripheral blood. The specimen comprised PBMCs, sampled around atezolizumab (anti-PD-L1) treatment. The receptors stem from a man in his fifties or sixties with urothelial cancer.

This clone was seen a few times. The chain combines TRBV2 with TRBJ2-5; 9 bases are shared with TRBD2. CDR1 and CDR2 (germline): SNHLY, FYNNEI. The V segment lost 4 bases and the J segment 1 base; nucleotides outside the gene matches: 7. CDR3 length: 16 amino acids. CDR3 nucleotides: TGTGCCAGCAGTGTGGTAGGCGGGAGGGCCCAAGAGACCCAGTACTTC. Translation: CASSVVGGRAQETQYF.

The chain joins TRBV7-2 to TRBJ2-7; 7 bases fit TRBD1. J was trimmed by 9 bases and V by 5 bases; bases with no gene match: 10. CDR1 and CDR2 (germline): SGHTA, FQGNSA. The CDR3 is made up of 13 amino acids. The CDR3 DNA reads TGTGCCAGCAGCCAAGGGGGCGGTCGGCGGCAGTACGTC. This encodes CASSQGGGRRQYV.

The CDR3 region has the DNA TGCGCCAGCAGCGACCAGGAGGGGATGGCCGCCTTCACAGATACGCAGTATTTT. Its translation: CASSDQEGMAAFTDTQYF. The V and J genes are TRBV10-2 and TRBJ2-3, with D possibly TRBD2 on 6 matching bases. V shed 6 bases and J shed 2 bases, with 24 bases lying between them. CDR1 WSHSY and CDR2 SAAADI come from the germline V gene. CDR3 length equals 18 residues.

V and J are TRBV27 and TRBJ1-2; D gene ambiguous. This CDR3 contains 14 residues. The V end lost 2 bases, the J end lost 4 bases, and 11 bases lay between the germline ends. CDR1 MNHEY and CDR2 SMNVEV come from the germline V gene (reference sequence). The CDR3 sequence: CASSLSGVSYGYTF. The DNA for the CDR3 is TGTGCCAGCAGTTTAAGCGGGGTGAGCTATGGCTACACCTTC.